This T cell receptor (beta chain) came from a study of regulatory T cells in long-lasting Graves disease. Time point meaning: newly diagnosed GD, antithyroid drugs for less than 3 months. After RNA was extracted from PBMCs, the TCR library was made from it. Looked up from germline, CDR1 is PRHDT and CDR2 is FYEKMQ (reference sequence). This CDR3 has 18 residues. The V end was cut by 5 bases, the J end by 0 bases, with 20 bases between. For TCR beta, libraries came from iRepertoire HTBI primers and Arm-PCR of CDR3 regions. Each CDR3 protein is one row after TCRdb ran MiXCR on the multiplex PCR reads. In the table there are roughly 400,000 distinct CDR3 sequences, 16% of which are singletons. This clonotype was detected a few times. The sample was also linked to a second study, of T cells in Graves' hyperthyroidism and ophthalmopathy.

The TCR comes from a woman aged 18-35 years with Graves disease. The rearrangement joins TRBV13 to TRBJ2-1; D call uncertain. The material was peripheral blood mononuclear cells (PBMCs), obtained at new diagnosis, from a patient treated with antithyroid drugs. The CDR3 here is CASSHTNPAKNSYNEQFF. CDR3 nucleotide sequence: TGTGCCAGCAGCCATACCAATCCGGCTAAGAACTCCTACAATGAGCAGTTCTTC.